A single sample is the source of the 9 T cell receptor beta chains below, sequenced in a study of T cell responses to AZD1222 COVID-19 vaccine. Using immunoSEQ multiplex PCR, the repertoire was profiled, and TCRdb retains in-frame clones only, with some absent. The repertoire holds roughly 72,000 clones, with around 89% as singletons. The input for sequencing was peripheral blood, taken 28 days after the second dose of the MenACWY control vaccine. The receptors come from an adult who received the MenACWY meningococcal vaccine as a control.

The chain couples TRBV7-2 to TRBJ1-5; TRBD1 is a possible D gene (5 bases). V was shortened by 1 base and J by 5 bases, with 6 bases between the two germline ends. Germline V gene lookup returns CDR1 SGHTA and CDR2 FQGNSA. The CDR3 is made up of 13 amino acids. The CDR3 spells CASSLEGYQPQHF. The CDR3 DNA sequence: TGTGCCAGCAGCTTAGAGGGGTATCAGCCCCAGCATTTT.

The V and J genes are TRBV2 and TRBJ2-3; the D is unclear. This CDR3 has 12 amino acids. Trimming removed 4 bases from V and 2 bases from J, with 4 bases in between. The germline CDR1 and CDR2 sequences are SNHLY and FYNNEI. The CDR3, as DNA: TGTGCCAGCAGTGGGACCACAGATACGCAGTATTTT. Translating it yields CASSGTTDTQYF. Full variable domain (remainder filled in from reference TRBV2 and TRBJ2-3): EPEVTQTPSHQVTQMGQEVILRCVPISNHLYFYWYRQILGQKVEFLVSFYNNEISEKSEIFDDQFSVERPDGSNFTLKIRSTKLEDSAMYFCASSGTTDTQYFGPGTRLTVL.

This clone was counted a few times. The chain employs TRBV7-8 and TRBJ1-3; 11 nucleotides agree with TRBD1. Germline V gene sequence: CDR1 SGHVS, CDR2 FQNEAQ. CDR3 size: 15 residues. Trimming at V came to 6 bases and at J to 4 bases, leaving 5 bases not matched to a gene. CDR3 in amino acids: CASRMDRGLGNTIYF. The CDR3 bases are TGTGCCAGCAGGATGGACAGGGGGCTCGGAAACACCATATATTTT.

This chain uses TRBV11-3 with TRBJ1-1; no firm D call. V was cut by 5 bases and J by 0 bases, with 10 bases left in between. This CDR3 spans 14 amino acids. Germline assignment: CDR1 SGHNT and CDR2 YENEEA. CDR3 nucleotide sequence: TGTGCCAGCAGCCCAAGCAGGCTGAACACTGAAGCTTTCTTT. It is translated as CASSPSRLNTEAFF.

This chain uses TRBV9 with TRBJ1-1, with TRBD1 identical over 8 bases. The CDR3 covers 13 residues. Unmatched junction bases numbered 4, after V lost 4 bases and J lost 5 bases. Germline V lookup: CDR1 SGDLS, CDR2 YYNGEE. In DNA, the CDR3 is TGTGCCAGCAGCACCCGACAGGGGACTGAAGCTTTCTTT. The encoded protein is CASSTRQGTEAFF.

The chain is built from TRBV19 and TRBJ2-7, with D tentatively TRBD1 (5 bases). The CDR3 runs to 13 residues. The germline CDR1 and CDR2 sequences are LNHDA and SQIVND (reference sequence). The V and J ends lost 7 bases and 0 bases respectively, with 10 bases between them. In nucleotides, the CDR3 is TGTGCCAGTAATTCAAGGGGCTCCTACGAGCAGTACTTC. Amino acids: CASNSRGSYEQYF.

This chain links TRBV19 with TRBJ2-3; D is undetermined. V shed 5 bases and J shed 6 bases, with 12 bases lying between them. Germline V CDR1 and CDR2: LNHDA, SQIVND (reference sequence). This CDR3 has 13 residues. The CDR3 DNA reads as TGTGCCAGTAGTCCCTCCCCCCGTGATACGCAGTATTTT. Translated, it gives CASSPSPRDTQYF.

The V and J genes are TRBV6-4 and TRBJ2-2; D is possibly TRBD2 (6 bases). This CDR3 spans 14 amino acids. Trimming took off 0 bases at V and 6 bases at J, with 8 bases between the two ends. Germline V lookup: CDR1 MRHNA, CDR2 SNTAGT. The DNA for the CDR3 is TGTGCCAGCAGTGACTCATGGGGGGCCGGGGAGCTGTTTTTT. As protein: CASSDSWGAGELFF.

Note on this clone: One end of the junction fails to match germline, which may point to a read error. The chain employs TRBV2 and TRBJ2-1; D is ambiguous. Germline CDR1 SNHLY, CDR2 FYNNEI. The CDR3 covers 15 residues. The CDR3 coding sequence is TGTGCCAGCAGTGAAGGGGTCAGTACCCACCGAGTTGGAGTCTTC. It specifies CASSEGVSTHRVGVF.